This paragraph covers one T cell receptor beta chain sequence. The read terminates 3 residues before the CDR3 end, so the remaining end is supplied by the germline J gene. Germline CDR1 SNHLY, CDR2 FYNNEI. Trimming took off 5 bases at V and 1 base at J, with 10 bases between the two ends. This CDR3 contains 14 residues. This specimen comes from a study of T cells in women clearing cervical HPV infection. Sequenced by immunoSEQ multiplex PCR; TCRdb stores in-frame clones only, minus some. This sample contains some 40,000 clones. This sequence joins TRBV2 and TRBJ2-3, with D unresolved. Sequences were obtained from blood buffy coat. The receptor was derived from a woman aged 18-69 years with a cervical HPV16 infection that either progressed to CIN3+ or cleared (not recorded which). The CDR3 region is CASSSSYRTDTQYF. CDR3 bases read: TGTGCCAGCAGTTCTAGTTATCGCACAGATACG.